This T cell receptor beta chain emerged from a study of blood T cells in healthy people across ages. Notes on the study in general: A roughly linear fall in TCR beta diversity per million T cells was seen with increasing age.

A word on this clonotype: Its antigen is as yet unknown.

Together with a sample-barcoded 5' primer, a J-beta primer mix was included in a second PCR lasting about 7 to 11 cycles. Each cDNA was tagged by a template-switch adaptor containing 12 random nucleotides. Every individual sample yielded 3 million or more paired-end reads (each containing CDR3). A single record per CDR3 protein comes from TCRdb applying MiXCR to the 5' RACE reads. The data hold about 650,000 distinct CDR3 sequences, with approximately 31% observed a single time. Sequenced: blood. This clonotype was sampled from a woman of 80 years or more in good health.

This CDR3 reads CSARRLAPNEQFF. The CDR3 nucleotides read TGCAGTGCTCGAAGACTAGCGCCGAATGAGCAGTTCTTC. V usage is TRBV20-1 and J usage is TRBJ2-1; 8 nucleotides align to TRBD2. The junction had 7 bases not matched to a gene; V was cut back by 5 bases and J by 7 bases. Germline-derived CDR1 and CDR2 are DFQATT and SNEGSKA (reference sequence). The CDR3 runs 13 residues.